This T cell receptor (beta chain) stems from a study of human T cells and chemical hapten exposure. Study-wide background: Affected patients, primarily female, had alopecia areata, totalis or universalis.

Individual cDNA molecules received unique molecular identifiers in the library. TCRdb recomputed calls from the RACE reads with MiXCR, one row per CDR3 protein. The sample consists of roughly 72,000 distinct CDR3 sequences, approximately 10% of them appearing once. CDR3 length: 15 amino acids. V lost 3 bases and J lost 0, with 8 bases in between. Per the germline V gene, CDR1 is SGHTA and CDR2 is FQGTGA. Study-wide results and limits: No shift was seen in TCRs above 1 in 1000 frequency with DPC sensitization. Because they had alopecia, donors may respond immunologically unlike healthy people.

The time point was: patch test 1, 2 weeks after DPC sensitization. Treatment meaning: therapeutic diphenylcyclopropenone sensitization with weekly scalp DPC. Note on this clonotype: Its antigen remains unknown.

The sequencing here drew on whole blood, taken in connection with sensitization to the hapten diphenylcyclopropenone (DPC). The rearrangement links TRBV7-3 to TRBJ1-4; D is ambiguous. The TCR was taken from a woman in her forties or fifties with alopecia areata. Some clones in this sample may be carry-over from other donors' samples. The CDR3 sequence is CASSLSRATNEKLFF. The CDR3 DNA follows: TGTGCCAGCAGCTTGAGCAGAGCAACTAATGAAAAACTGTTTTTT.